This TCR beta chain was retrieved from a study of T cell responses to AZD1222 COVID-19 vaccine. Profiled with immunoSEQ multiplex PCR; TCRdb holds only in-frame clones, not every one. The sample yields about 150,000 clones, 92% seen once. CDR3 length: 13 residues. The V end lost 1 base, the J end lost 5 bases, and 6 bases lay between the germline ends. This clonotype was obtained from an adult who received the AZD1222 COVID-19 vaccine. The chain couples TRBV12-3 or TRBV12-4 to TRBJ1-5; no definite D call. The material sequenced was peripheral blood, taken 28 days after the second AZD1222 dose. The CDR3 nucleotides read TGTGCCAGCAGTTTAGGGGGATATCAGCCCCAGCATTTT. Its translation: CASSLGGYQPQHF.